Described below is a single T cell receptor beta chain sequence and its context. Its antigen is still unknown. Donors in the study were healthy people who gave bone marrow. The PCR employed 60 Vbeta primers together with 13 Jbeta primers. Method: immunoSEQ multiplex PCR; TCRdb's copy keeps in-frame clones and lacks some. The sample records under 130,000 clones, over 80% being singletons. The data stem from a study of cytomegalovirus exposure and HLA in healthy donors. Study results and caveats: Near-uniform donor sequencing depth was presumed by presence/absence analyses.

The sequence was obtained from a man younger than 45 in good health and CMV-seropositive. Sequenced sample: PBMCs.

The CDR3 loop reads CAISELTRDSEMMGIGKLFF. The DNA for the CDR3 is TGTGCCATCAGTGAGTTAACTCGGGACAGTGAGATGATGGGGATTGGAAAGCTGTTTTTT. The chain recombines TRBV10-3 with TRBJ2-2; 7 nucleotides align to TRBD1. V trimming: 1 base; J trimming: 12 bases; junction bases outside the gene matches: 26. CDR1 is ENHRY and CDR2 is SYGVKD in the germline V gene. CDR3 length: 20 residues.